The clone carrying this TCR beta chain was seen repeatedly, ten times or more. Germline CDR1 is DFQATT and CDR2 is SNEGSKA (reference sequence). V lost 3 bases and J 7 bases, leaving 16 bases between the germline ends. This CDR3 has 13 amino acids. This record comes from a study of T-cell reconstitution after alpha-beta-depleted transplantation in children. Using unique molecular identifiers, the investigators prepared the TCRbeta library. TCRdb reprocessed the PCR reads via MiXCR and lists one record per CDR3 protein. The sample lists fewer than 1 million distinct CDR3 sequences; roughly 15% were seen once.

This sequence joins TRBV20-1 and TRBJ2-7; D ambiguous. The sample was PBMCs, mostly from graft donor cells, taken 360 days after TCRalphabeta/CD19-depleted stem cell transplant. The sequence was collected from a male patient younger than 18 who had a stem cell transplant for acute lymphoblastic leukemia, so the T cells may come from the graft donor. In DNA form, the CDR3 reads TGCAGTGCTAGTTCCCCCGCACAGCAAGAGCAGTACTTC. Its protein product is CSASSPAQQEQYF.